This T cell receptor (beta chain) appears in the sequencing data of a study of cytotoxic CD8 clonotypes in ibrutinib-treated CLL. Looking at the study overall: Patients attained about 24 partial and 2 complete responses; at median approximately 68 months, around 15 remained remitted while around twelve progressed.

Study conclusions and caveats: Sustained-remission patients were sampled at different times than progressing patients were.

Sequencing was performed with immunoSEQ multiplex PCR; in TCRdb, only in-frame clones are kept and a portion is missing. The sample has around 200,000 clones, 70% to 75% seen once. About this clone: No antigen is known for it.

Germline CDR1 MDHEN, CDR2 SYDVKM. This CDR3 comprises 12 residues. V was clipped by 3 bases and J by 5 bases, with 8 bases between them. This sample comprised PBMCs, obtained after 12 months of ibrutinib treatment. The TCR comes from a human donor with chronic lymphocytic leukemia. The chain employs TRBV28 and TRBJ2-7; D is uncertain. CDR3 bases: TGTGCCAGCAGTTTCCTTAACGACGAGCAGTACTTC. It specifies CASSFLNDEQYF.